This T cell receptor beta chain emerged from a study of cytomegalovirus exposure and HLA in healthy donors. Points from the study as a whole: Among immune exposure information, only CMV serostatus was available.

The PCR contained 60 Vbeta and 13 Jbeta primers. Profiled with immunoSEQ multiplex PCR; TCRdb holds only in-frame clones, not every one. Recorded here are about 77,000 clones; the top ten clones represent roughly 13%. With respect to this clone: Antigen unknown.

Sequenced material: PBMCs. The sequence was obtained from a man in his forties or fifties in good health and CMV-seropositive.

For the CDR3, the DNA is TGCGCCAGCAGCCAGGGCGACAGGGGTTTATACAATGAGCAGTTCTTC. Translated: CASSQGDRGLYNEQFF. V gene TRBV4-1 combines with J gene TRBJ2-1; 8 nucleotides align to TRBD1. This CDR3 is built from 16 residues. The V gene's germline CDR1 is MGHRA and CDR2 YSYEKL. The V segment lost 3 bases and the J segment 4 bases; nucleotides outside the gene matches: 8.